This T cell receptor (beta chain) was identified during a study of T and B cells in COVID-19 patients. Study conclusions and caveats: In COVID-19 patients, T cell receptor beta variable and joining gene use was reportedly strongly skewed.

This clonotype was detected a few times. What it recognizes is unknown. TRB rearrangements were amplified by multiplex PCR with BIOMED2 TRB-A/B primers. TCRdb ran MiXCR on the multiplex PCR reads and lists one entry per CDR3 protein. The sample lists under 6,000 distinct CDR3 sequences, roughly 30% occurring once. The germline gives CDR1 SGHRS, CDR2 YFSETQ. The V gene end was trimmed by 4 bases and the J gene end by 4 bases; junction bases not matched to a gene: 4. This CDR3 has 14 residues. Blood genomic DNA input for TRB amplification was roughly 220-500 ng. This receptor was identified in a human donor with active COVID-19. Sequenced input: blood. The J gene is TRBJ2-2, the V gene TRBV5-1; 7 nucleotides line up with TRBD2. The DNA for the CDR3 is TGCGCCAGCAGCCTGGGGGGGTTCACCGGGGAGCTGTTTTTT. This sequence encodes CASSLGGFTGELFF.